One and the same sample provided the 15 T cell receptor beta chains below, sequenced in a study of identifying expanded T cells in peripheral blood. Sequencing used immunoSEQ multiplex PCR; TCRdb keeps in-frame clones, though not all of them. The sample shows roughly 100,000 clones, 70% to 90% of them seen only once. The sequencing input was blood. The receptors derive from a person aged 18-70 years in good health.

This chain connects TRBV6-1 to TRBJ2-7; 7 nucleotides match TRBD1. Losses at the gene ends were 6 bases for V and 0 bases for J; bases not matched to a gene: 8. CDR1 MNHNS and CDR2 SASEGT come from the germline V gene. This CDR3 is built from 15 residues. CDR3 bases: TGTGCCAGCAGAGCGACAGGGACCGACTCCTACGAGCAGTACTTC. Translated: CASRATGTDSYEQYF.

J is TRBJ2-3 and V is TRBV11-1, with D uncertain. The CDR3 spans 13 residues. Deletions cut 3 bases from V and 4 bases from J, with 8 bases between. Germline-derived CDR1 and CDR2 are SGHAT and FQDESV (reference sequence). The CDR3 DNA is TGTGCCAGCAGCTTGGCGGTGGCAGATACGCAGTATTTT. This gives the protein CASSLAVADTQYF.

V and J are TRBV5-1 and TRBJ1-2; weak D call: TRBD1 (6 bases). The CDR3 has 13 amino acids. CDR1 is SGHRS, CDR2 YFSETQ, per germline. V lost 0 bases and J 4 bases, leaving 7 bases between the germline ends. The CDR3 DNA follows: TGCGCCAGCAGCTTGGACAGGGCCTATGGCTACACCTTC. Amino acids: CASSLDRAYGYTF.

The rearrangement links TRBV7-9 to TRBJ1-2; D perhaps matches TRBD1 (6 bases). The CDR3 totals 15 residues. Germline CDR1 SEHNR, CDR2 FQNEAQ (reference sequence). Trimming left V 5 bases short and J 5 bases short, with 18 bases between. The CDR3 region has the DNA TGTGCCAGCAGCACAACCCCCGGACAGCTATATGGCTACACCTTC. Translation: CASSTTPGQLYGYTF.

This chain's CDR3 is CASSRQGAYEQYF. The CDR3 nucleotides are TGTGCCAGCAGCCGACAGGGGGCCTACGAGCAGTACTTC. This rearrangement joins TRBV5-4 to TRBJ2-7; 9 bases are shared with TRBD1. V was clipped by 4 bases and J by 2 bases; unmatched bases: 1. CDR1 and CDR2 from the germline V gene are SGHNT and YYREEE (reference sequence). The CDR3 sequence is 13 residues long.

In regard to this clone: Other DNA sequences of this sample code for an identical CDR3. The rearrangement joins TRBV28 to TRBJ1-5; D is unresolved. CDR3 size: 11 residues. V shed 1 base and J shed 5 bases, with 0 bases lying between them. Per the germline V gene, CDR1 is MDHEN and CDR2 is SYDVKM. CDR3 nucleotides: TGTGCCAGCAGTTTATATCAGCCCCAGCATTTT. This translates into CASSLYQPQHF.

DNA of the CDR3: TGTGCCAGCAGCCGAACCGGGACTAGCGGCCGGGAGACCCAGTACTTC. This translates into CASSRTGTSGRETQYF. The genes are TRBV7-3 and TRBJ2-5; TRBD2 aligns across 11 bases. The germline V gene encodes CDR1 SGHTA and CDR2 FQGTGA. The ends lost 5 bases at V and 5 bases at J; junction bases unmatched: 10. This CDR3 contains 16 residues.

The CDR3 coding sequence is TGTGCCAGCAGTTACTCGACCTCAGGGAATGAGCAGTTCTTC. Protein: CASSYSTSGNEQFF. V usage is TRBV6-6 and J usage is TRBJ2-1, with D perhaps TRBD1 (5 bases). The germline CDR1 and CDR2 sequences are MNHNY and SVGAGI (reference sequence). There are 14 residues in the CDR3. The germline V and J ends were trimmed by 0 bases and 7 bases, with 10 bases remaining between them.

This chain uses TRBV7-9 with TRBJ2-7, with D perhaps TRBD1 (6 bases). The CDR3 length is 13 residues. Germline CDR1 is SEHNR and CDR2 is FQNEAQ (reference sequence). Trimming took 2 bases from V and 5 from J, leaving 10 bases between them. The CDR3 reads CASSLYQGNEQYF. CDR3 nucleotides: TGTGCCAGCAGCTTATACCAGGGGAACGAGCAGTACTTC.

J is TRBJ2-1 and V is TRBV14, with 9 nucleotides matching TRBD2. The germline V gene encodes CDR1 SGHDN and CDR2 FVKESK. The CDR3 sequence is 14 residues long. V lost 1 base, J lost 8 bases, and 3 bases stayed unmatched. The CDR3 sequence: CASSQVRTSDEQFF. In nucleotides, the CDR3 is TGTGCCAGCAGCCAAGTAAGGACTAGCGATGAGCAGTTCTTC.

The chain has TRBV10-3 and TRBJ1-2; 9 bases match TRBD1. The CDR3 contains 15 residues. Germline V gene sequence: CDR1 ENHRY, CDR2 SYGVKD. V lost 6 bases, J lost 4 bases, and 9 bases stayed unmatched. The CDR3 nucleotides are TGTGCCATCAGGGAGACACAGGGGGCGGGCTATGGCTACACCTTC. This sequence encodes CAIRETQGAGYGYTF.

The chain is built from TRBV27 and TRBJ2-3; 8 bases match TRBD1. This CDR3 spans 13 amino acids. J gave up 0 bases and V 8 bases, and 1 base lay outside the gene matches. The germline V gene encodes CDR1 MNHEY and CDR2 SMNVEV (reference sequence). The CDR3 reads CASGQGSTDTQYF. The CDR3 DNA follows: TGTGCCAGCGGACAGGGAAGCACAGATACGCAGTATTTT.

The CDR3 region is CAWSVTDYNSPLHF. The CDR3 bases are TGTGCCTGGAGTGTGACAGACTATAATTCACCCCTCCACTTT. The chain uses TRBV30 and TRBJ1-6; weak D call: TRBD1 (5 bases). CDR1 is GTSNPN, CDR2 SVGIG, per germline (reference sequence). Trimming stripped 0 bases from V and 3 bases from J, with 6 bases between. This CDR3 contains 14 residues.

This clone was counted a single time. The chain combines TRBV2 with TRBJ2-7; maybe TRBD1 (5 bases). Trimming cost V 3 bases and J 2 bases, with 14 bases left between them. The CDR3 contains 15 residues. The germline gives CDR1 SNHLY, CDR2 FYNNEI. The CDR3: CASSDWSGQTYEQYF. CDR3 nucleotides: TGTGCCAGCAGTGACTGGTCAGGGCAAACCTACGAGCAGTACTTC.

The V gene is TRBV7-2, the J gene TRBJ1-2; D is possibly TRBD1 (5 bases). V was pared by 5 bases and J by 3 bases, with 13 bases between. The CDR3 runs to 14 residues. Looked up from germline, CDR1 is SGHTA and CDR2 is FQGNSA. This CDR3 is CASSPDGAYYGYTF. Here the CDR3 DNA reads TGTGCCAGCAGCCCGGACGGGGCTTACTATGGCTACACCTTC.